One sample yielded the 11 T cell receptor beta chains listed below, sequenced in a study of T cells in women clearing cervical HPV infection. The table came from immunoSEQ multiplex PCR; TCRdb's copy has only in-frame clones and leaves some out. Recorded for this sample: 30,000 or so clones. Sequenced sample: blood buffy coat. All receptors derive from a woman aged 18-70 years with a cervical HPV16 infection that either progressed to CIN3+ or cleared (not recorded which).

Concerning this clone: The sequenced fragment ends 3 residues before the CDR3 boundary, so the rest is inferred from the germline J gene. The V and J genes are TRBV12-3 or TRBV12-4 and TRBJ2-3; weak D call: TRBD1 (6 bases). This CDR3 contains 12 residues. V was trimmed by 6 bases and J by 6 bases, leaving 10 bases between them. CDR3 DNA (partial): TGTGCCAGCAGAACAGGGTGGGATACG. Its translation is CASRTGWDT. The whole CDR3 protein reads CASRTGWDTQYF.

Details on this clone: The read ends 3 residues before the CDR3 terminus; that terminus is restored from the germline J gene. The chain combines TRBV7-2 with TRBJ1-2; TRBD1 aligns across 9 bases. Looked up from germline, CDR1 is SGHTA and CDR2 is FQGNSA. Trimming took 5 bases from V and 2 from J; bases not matched to a gene: 3. The CDR3 runs 14 residues. CDR3 sequence reads: CASSRDRDNYGYTF. The CDR3 DNA, read in part, is TGTGCCAGCAGCCGGGACAGGGACAACTATGGC.

Turning to this clone: The observed sequence ends 3 residues before the CDR3 terminus, with the missing tail filled in from the germline J gene. The V and J genes are TRBV7-3 and TRBJ1-1; 9 positions match TRBD1. V was pared by 6 bases and J by 1 base, with 0 bases of the junction left unmatched. The V gene's germline CDR1 is SGHTA and CDR2 FQGTGA. CDR3 length: 13 amino acids. The CDR3 bases that were read are TGTGCCAGCAGGGGACAGGGGAACACTGAA. It yields the protein CASRGQGNTE. The complete CDR3 protein is CASRGQGNTEAFF.

In the case of this clone: Coverage ceases 3 residues before the CDR3 finishes, and the germline J gene fills in the end. The chain has TRBV29-1 and TRBJ1-2, with 7 bases lining up with TRBD1. Germline values: CDR1 SQVTM, CDR2 ANQGSEA. This CDR3 is 14 amino acids long. The covered CDR3 bases are TGCAGCGTTGGGGGGGACAGTGGGAGGTCGGGC. Protein: CSVGGDSGRSG. The full CDR3 sequence reads CSVGGDSGRSGYTF.

In regard to this clone: The DNA ends 3 residues before the CDR3 does, and the rest of the CDR3 is filled in from the germline J gene. The rearrangement joins TRBV7-6 to TRBJ2-7; 7 positions agree with TRBD2. The CDR3 runs 14 residues. With 5 bases clipped from V and 0 bases from J, the junction kept 4 bases outside the gene matches. Germline V gene data show CDR1 as SGHVS and CDR2 as FNYEAQ. This CDR3 is CASSPWDYSYEQYF. The covered CDR3 bases are TGTGCCAGCAGCCCATGGGACTACTCCTACGAG.

A word on this clone: The sequence runs out 3 residues before the end of the CDR3; the remainder is reconstructed from the germline J gene. The gene calls are TRBV7-9 and TRBJ1-2; 9 nucleotides agree with TRBD1. CDR1 is SEHNR, CDR2 FQNEAQ, per germline (reference sequence). This CDR3 is 13 amino acids long. V lost 4 bases and J lost 4; bases outside the gene matches: 1. CDR3: CASSSDRGYGYTF. CDR3 DNA, as far as it was read: TGTGCCAGCAGCTCGGACAGGGGCTATGGC.

As to this clone: The CDR3 end falls 3 residues outside the read, so it is completed with the germline J gene. The V gene is TRBV28, the J gene TRBJ2-7; TRBD2 matches at 9 bases. CDR1 is MDHEN, CDR2 SYDVKM, per germline. The CDR3 spans 15 residues. The J segment lost 0 bases and the V segment lost 2 bases, leaving 2 bases of the junction unmatched. The CDR3 loop is CASSLTSGLSYEQYF. CDR3 DNA (partial): TGTGCCAGCAGTTTAACTAGCGGGCTCTCCTACGAG.

To note about this clone: The read stops 3 residues short of the end of the CDR3; the missing end is completed from the germline J gene. V and J are TRBV6-2 or TRBV6-3 and TRBJ2-3; 7 bases are shared with TRBD2. CDR1 and CDR2 (germline): MNHEY, SVGEGT. J lost 2 bases, V lost 7 bases, and 9 bases had no gene match. This CDR3 contains 15 residues. CDR3 DNA (partial): TGTGCCAGCAAAAATGGGGGGGATCCCACAGATACG. It specifies CASKNGGDPTDT. The full CDR3 is CASKNGGDPTDTQYF.

On this clone itself: From the germline J gene comes the end of the CDR3, since the read stops 3 residues before it. The genes are TRBV5-1 and TRBJ2-1; 10 bases fit TRBD2. The CDR3 is 17 amino acids. The junction had 10 bases not matched to a gene; V was cut back by 3 bases and J by 4 bases. Germline V CDR1 and CDR2: SGHRS, YFSETQ. CDR3 protein: CASSSGLAGEGYNEQFF. CDR3 DNA (partial): TGCGCCAGCAGCTCGGGGCTAGCGGGAGAGGGGTACAATGAG.

Turning to this clone: The read ends 3 residues shy of where the CDR3 ends; the end is completed using the germline J gene. The rearrangement uses TRBV15 and TRBJ1-1; no clear D gene. The CDR3 contains 15 residues. Trimming took 0 bases from V and 5 from J, leaving 13 bases between them. The germline V gene has CDR1 LNHNV and CDR2 YYDKDF (reference sequence). The sequenced CDR3 bases are TGTGCCACCAGCAGAGAGGCCGGGTTCGTTACTGAA. It is translated as CATSREAGFVTE. The full-length CDR3 reads as CATSREAGFVTEAFF.

As to this clone: The read gets to within 3 residues of the CDR3 end, and the germline J gene fills in the rest. The rearrangement joins TRBV18 to TRBJ2-4, with D perhaps matching TRBD1 (5 bases). This CDR3 contains 22 residues. From germline, CDR1 is KGHSH and CDR2 LQKENI. The chain's CDR3 is CASSPLTTLGVAQAVADMRQYF. CDR3 DNA, as far as it was read: TGTGCCAGCTCACCATTAACAACCCTAGGAGTGGCACAGGCGGTTGCCGATATGCGT.